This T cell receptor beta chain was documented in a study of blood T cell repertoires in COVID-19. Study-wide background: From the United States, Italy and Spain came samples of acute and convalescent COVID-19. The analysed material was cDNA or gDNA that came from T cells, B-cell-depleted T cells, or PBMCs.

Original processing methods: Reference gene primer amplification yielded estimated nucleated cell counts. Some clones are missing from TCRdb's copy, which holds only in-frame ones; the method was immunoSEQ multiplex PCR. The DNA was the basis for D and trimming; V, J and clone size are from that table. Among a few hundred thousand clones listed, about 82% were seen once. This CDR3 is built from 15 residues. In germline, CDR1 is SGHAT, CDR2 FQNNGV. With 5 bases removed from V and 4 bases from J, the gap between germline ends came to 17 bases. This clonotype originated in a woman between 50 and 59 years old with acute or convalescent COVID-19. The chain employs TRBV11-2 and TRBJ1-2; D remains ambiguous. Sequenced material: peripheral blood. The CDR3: CASSHPGGHIYGYTF. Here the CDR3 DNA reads TGTGCCAGCAGCCATCCAGGAGGGCACATCTATGGCTACACCTTC. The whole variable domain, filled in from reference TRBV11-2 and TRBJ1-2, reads EAGVAQSPRYKIIEKRQSVAFWCNPISGHATLYWYQQILGQGPKLLIQFQNNGVVDDSQLPKDRFSAERLKGVDSTLKIQPAKLEDSAVYLCASSHPGGHIYGYTFGSGTRLTVV.